Given below is one TCR beta chain in context. V lost 8 bases and J lost 7, with 26 bases in between. Per the germline V gene, CDR1 is SNHLY and CDR2 is FYNNEI. This CDR3 comprises 17 residues. Profiled with immunoSEQ multiplex PCR; TCRdb holds only in-frame clones, not every one. This sample has over 10,000 clones, with approximately 84% found just once. This entry comes from a study of blood T cell dynamics during melanoma immunotherapy. Study information: Metastatic melanoma patients received first-line pembrolizumab or nivolumab plus ipilimumab.

The time point was: pre-treatment baseline. Disease control meant complete response, partial response or stable disease at 12 weeks. The chain has TRBV2 and TRBJ1-4, with D uncertain. The sequence was collected from a human donor with melanoma. Specimen: blood, collected from a patient treated with checkpoint blockade. The CDR3 bases are TGTGCCAGCCGACTCGGCGCCATAATTCGGTCGACTGAAAAACTGTTTTTT. It is translated as CASRLGAIIRSTEKLFF.